In this sample, the clone carrying this TCR beta chain turned up once. The sample is drawn from a study of cytotoxic CD8 clonotypes in ibrutinib-treated CLL. Study background: Among the patients, about a dozen presented as relapsed/refractory and approximately 14 as treatment-naive; approximately 17 showed unmutated IGHV.

The protocol was immunoSEQ multiplex PCR, while the TCRdb copy is restricted to in-frame clones and leaves out a portion. The repertoire holds roughly 11,000 clones, with 65% to 85% as singletons. The V and J ends lost 6 bases and 6 bases, in that order; junction bases with no gene match: 8. Germline lookup yields CDR1 SGHTA and CDR2 FQGNSA. The CDR3 is 16 amino acids. This material consisted of PBMCs, taken at disease progression, from a patient treated with ibrutinib. V and J are TRBV7-2 and TRBJ2-1; 13 bases are shared with TRBD2. The clonotype originates from a human donor with chronic lymphocytic leukemia. Here the CDR3 DNA reads TGTGCCAGCAGGTCACAGGGGACTAGCGGGACCAATGAGCAGTTCTTC. Residues: CASRSQGTSGTNEQFF. The whole variable domain, remainder taken from reference TRBV7-2 and TRBJ2-1, is GAGVSQSPSNKVTEKGKDVELRCDPISGHTALYWYRQSLGQGLEFLIYFQGNSAPDKSGLPSDRFSAERTGGSVSTLTIQRTQQEDSAVYLCASRSQGTSGTNEQFFGPGTRLTVL.